What follows are 32 T cell receptor beta chains derived from one specimen sequenced in a study of T-cell reconstitution after alpha-beta-depleted transplantation in children. TCRbeta library construction was performed incorporating unique molecular identifiers. TCRdb itself ran the PCR reads through MiXCR, one entry per CDR3 protein. The sample records approximately 800,000 distinct CDR3 sequences, about 16% being singletons. The sample in question was PBMCs, mostly from graft donor cells, obtained 360 days after TCRalphabeta/CD19-depleted stem cell transplant. The receptors here all came from a male patient aged 10 to 17 who had a stem cell transplant for acute lymphoblastic leukemia, so the T cells may come from the graft donor.

The chain carries TRBV11-2 and TRBJ2-4; D is uncertain. Per germline, CDR1 SGHAT and CDR2 FQNNGV. Deletions cut 6 bases from V and 1 base from J, with 10 bases between. The CDR3 has 14 residues. CDR3 in amino acids: CASSVGIAKNIQYF. CDR3 sequence (DNA): TGTGCCAGCAGTGTGGGGATTGCCAAAAACATTCAGTACTTC.

This clonotype has ten or more counts. V gene TRBV10-3 combines with J gene TRBJ2-7; 7 bases fit TRBD1. V trimming: 4 bases; J trimming: 2 bases; junction bases outside the gene matches: 5. Germline V gene data show CDR1 as ENHRY and CDR2 as SYGVKD. This CDR3 is 14 amino acids long. CDR3 nucleotides: TGTGCCATCAGTGGGACAGGATCTACCTACGAGCAGTACTTC. Translation: CAISGTGSTYEQYF.

The genes are TRBV25-1 and TRBJ2-7; either TRBD1 or TRBD2 may fit D (5 bases each). This CDR3 has 15 residues. Germline V gene lookup returns CDR1 MGHDK and CDR2 SYGVNS. V was cut by 2 bases and J by 6 bases, with 17 bases left in between. CDR3 sequence (DNA): TGTGCCAGCAGTGAACTGGGGGAAACAGGTTCCGAGCAGTACTTC. This encodes CASSELGETGSEQYF.

This clonotype was seen only a few times. V and J are TRBV29-1 and TRBJ2-5; 9 bases map to TRBD1. This CDR3 region has 17 residues. Germline V lookup: CDR1 SQVTM, CDR2 ANQGSEA. V lost 0 bases and J lost 2; bases outside the gene matches: 10. The CDR3: CSVEDWDREKGQETQYF. The CDR3 DNA reads as TGCAGCGTTGAAGATTGGGACAGGGAGAAGGGGCAAGAGACCCAGTACTTC.

This clonotype turned up a few times. The V and J genes are TRBV12-3 or TRBV12-4 and TRBJ1-6; D is ambiguous. The CDR3 runs 13 residues. Trimming took off 3 bases at V and 7 bases at J, with 7 bases between the two ends. The CDR3 nucleotides read TGTGCCAGCAGTTTGAACCAGAATTCACCCCTCCACTTT. Encoded protein: CASSLNQNSPLHF.

This clonotype was seen only a few times. The chain couples TRBV20-1 to TRBJ2-1; possible D gene TRBD2, 5 bases. Trimming pared 3 bases from V and 2 bases from J, leaving 14 bases between. Germline CDR1 DFQATT, CDR2 SNEGSKA (reference sequence). The CDR3 contains 15 residues. For the CDR3, the DNA is TGCAGTGCTAGGTTAGGACTTGGGGCCTACAATGAGCAGTTCTTC. It yields the protein CSARLGLGAYNEQFF.

The chain has TRBV30 and TRBJ2-1; the match to TRBD2 covers 10 bases. This CDR3 has 15 amino acids. CDR1 is GTSNPN, CDR2 SVGIG, per germline (reference sequence). V dropped 5 bases and J dropped 4; count of bases not matched to a gene: 8. The CDR3 loop is CAWASGRGGYNEQFF. DNA of the CDR3: TGTGCCTGGGCTAGCGGGAGAGGTGGATACAATGAGCAGTTCTTC.

The chain has TRBV29-1 and TRBJ2-1, with D tentatively TRBD2 (5 bases). Trimming took 2 bases from V and 8 from J, leaving 10 bases between them. The CDR3 totals 12 residues. Germline CDR1 SQVTM, CDR2 ANQGSEA. The CDR3 protein is CSVERRSDEQFF. The CDR3 DNA reads as TGCAGCGTTGAAAGGAGGAGCGATGAGCAGTTCTTC.

The chain uses TRBV7-6 and TRBJ2-1, with TRBD2 matching over 10 bases. Germline CDR1 SGHVS, CDR2 FNYEAQ. The CDR3 is made up of 18 amino acids. Germline trimming cut 5 bases from V and 3 bases from J; bases unmatched to any gene: 13. CDR3 DNA: TGTGCCAGCAGCCCCACTAGCGGGAACCGGTTTCTCTACAATGAGCAGTTCTTC. It specifies CASSPTSGNRFLYNEQFF.

The rearrangement links TRBV20-1 to TRBJ1-4; D call uncertain. CDR3 length equals 15 residues. Germline V gene lookup returns CDR1 DFQATT and CDR2 SNEGSKA (reference sequence). Trimming removed 2 bases from V and 7 bases from J, with 17 bases in between. Here the CDR3 DNA reads TGCAGTGCTAGAAACAGTCCGGGTCCTAGTGAAAAACTGTTTTTT. Translated: CSARNSPGPSEKLFF.

This clonotype came up many times. The chain recombines TRBV27 with TRBJ2-7, with no clear D. The germline gives CDR1 MNHEY, CDR2 SMNVEV (reference sequence). The V gene lost 3 bases and the J gene lost 5 bases, with 8 bases spanning the gap. This CDR3 has 12 residues. The CDR3 spells CASSFVNDEQYF. As DNA, the CDR3 is TGTGCCAGCAGTTTCGTTAACGACGAGCAGTACTTC.

This sequence joins TRBV12-3 or TRBV12-4 and TRBJ2-2, with TRBD2 as a possible D gene (5 bases). Trimming cost V 3 bases and J 7 bases, with 6 bases left between them. The CDR3 has 12 residues. CDR3 coding DNA: TGTGCCAGCAGTTTCGGGGACGGGGAGCTGTTTTTT. Translated, it gives CASSFGDGELFF.

This clonotype came up a few times. This sequence joins TRBV25-1 and TRBJ2-7; TRBD2 matches at 12 bases. The V gene's germline CDR1 is MGHDK and CDR2 SYGVNS. The ends lost 4 bases at V and 2 bases at J; junction bases unmatched: 3. The CDR3 length is 15 residues. The CDR3 loop reads CASSVGLAGPYEQYF. CDR3 nucleotides: TGTGCCAGCAGTGTCGGACTAGCGGGGCCCTACGAGCAGTACTTC.

In this sample, this clonotype turned up a few times. The gene calls are TRBV6-4 and TRBJ2-2; possible D gene TRBD1, 8 bases. In germline, CDR1 is MRHNA, CDR2 SNTAGT. The CDR3 totals 14 residues. Trimming took 8 bases from V and 5 from J, leaving 15 bases between them. CDR3 region: CASAGQGGTGELFF. CDR3 DNA: TGTGCCAGCGCTGGACAGGGAGGGACCGGGGAGCTGTTTTTT.

The table lists this clonotype with a few counts. The V and J genes are TRBV7-9 and TRBJ2-5; 7 bases agree with TRBD2. Per germline, CDR1 SEHNR and CDR2 FQNEAQ (reference sequence). CDR3 length: 14 amino acids. V dropped 4 bases and J dropped 7; count of bases not matched to a gene: 9. The CDR3 region is CASSSGGVRVTQYF. The CDR3 bases are TGTGCCAGCAGCTCGGGGGGAGTTCGAGTGACCCAGTACTTC.

The chain employs TRBV21-1 and TRBJ2-7; TRBD2 is taken as the D call from the table, unchecked against the DNA. TRBV21-1 is a recognized pseudogene. The CDR3 consists of 14 residues. CDR3 loop: CASSTNPLVGEQYF. CDR3 DNA sequence: TGTGCCAGCAGCACAAACCCCCTAGTCGGCGAGCAGTACTTC.

CDR3 residues: CASSEPGTVTYSNQPQHF. DNA of the CDR3: TGTGCCAGCAGTGAACCCGGGACAGTTACTTATAGCAATCAGCCCCAGCATTTT. The rearrangement links TRBV28 to TRBJ1-5; 7 bases match TRBD1. V was pared by 5 bases and J by 0 bases, with 13 bases of the junction left unmatched. This CDR3 has 18 amino acids. The V gene's germline CDR1 is MDHEN and CDR2 SYDVKM.

This clonotype was found many times. The chain combines TRBV2 with TRBJ1-6, with a weak D call TRBD1 (5 bases). V lost 9 bases to trimming and J lost 0 bases, with 9 bases between them. CDR1 and CDR2 (germline): SNHLY, FYNNEI. The CDR3 totals 14 residues. The CDR3 region is CAREGSSYNSPLHF. The CDR3 region has the DNA TGTGCCAGAGAGGGGAGCTCCTATAATTCACCCCTCCACTTT.

This clonotype was observed a handful of times. The chain carries TRBV20-1 and TRBJ1-2; no reliable D call. V was trimmed by 1 base and J by 5 bases, leaving 8 bases between them. The CDR3 contains 12 residues. CDR1 and CDR2 from the germline V gene are DFQATT and SNEGSKA (reference sequence). The CDR3 is CSARGKGYGYTF. As DNA, the CDR3 is TGCAGTGCTAGAGGAAAAGGGTATGGCTACACCTTC.

This clonotype appeared many times. This chain connects TRBV5-1 to TRBJ2-7; 7 positions agree with TRBD1. V trimming: 4 bases; J trimming: 2 bases; junction bases outside the gene matches: 6. Per the germline V gene, CDR1 is SGHRS and CDR2 is YFSETQ. The CDR3 consists of 14 residues. The CDR3 DNA reads as TGCGCCAGCAGCCTACGACAGGGCCCCTACGAGCAGTACTTC. Protein sequence: CASSLRQGPYEQYF.

V gene TRBV7-6 combines with J gene TRBJ2-7; D is ambiguous. Trimming removed 5 bases from V and 6 bases from J, with 14 bases in between. Looked up from germline, CDR1 is SGHVS and CDR2 is FNYEAQ. CDR3 length equals 13 residues. CDR3 sequence (DNA): TGTGCCAGCAGCGTCATAACCACGGGCGAGCAGTACTTC. It codes for CASSVITTGEQYF. Filled out from reference TRBV7-6 and TRBJ2-7, the complete variable domain reads GAGVSQSPRYKVTKRGQDVALRCDPISGHVSLYWYRQALGQGPEFLTYFNYEAQQDKSGLPNDRFSAERPEGSISTLTIQRTEQRDSAMYRCASSVITTGEQYFGPGTRLTVT.

This clonotype was observed a handful of times. The rearrangement joins TRBV4-1 to TRBJ2-3; D not resolved. Between the trimmed V and J ends, which lost 1 base and 0 bases, there was a span of 8 bases. The CDR3 totals 15 residues. Germline CDR1 MGHRA, CDR2 YSYEKL. CDR3 amino acids: CASSQARTSTDTQYF. CDR3 sequence (DNA): TGCGCCAGCAGCCAAGCTAGAACTAGCACAGATACGCAGTATTTT.

This clonotype was seen a few times. The chain carries TRBV9 and TRBJ2-1, with a weak D call TRBD2 (5 bases). This CDR3 is 16 amino acids long. Germline CDR1 is SGDLS and CDR2 is YYNGEE. The V end was cut by 2 bases, the J end by 3 bases, with 15 bases between. CDR3 sequence: CASSVELGRDYNEQFF. The CDR3 region has the DNA TGTGCCAGCAGCGTCGAACTAGGTCGGGACTACAATGAGCAGTTCTTC. Looking up the rest from reference TRBV9 and TRBJ2-1 gives the full variable domain: DSGVTQTPKHLITATGQRVTLRCSPRSGDLSVYWYQQSLDQGLQFLIQYYNGEERAKGNILERFSAQQFPDLHSELNLSSLELGDSALYFCASSVELGRDYNEQFFGPGTRLTVL.

This clonotype was observed a handful of times. The genes are TRBV12-3 or TRBV12-4 and TRBJ1-3, with D possibly being TRBD1 (5 bases). Deletions cut 4 bases from V and 2 bases from J, with 9 bases between. The CDR3 is 14 amino acids. The CDR3 DNA sequence: TGTGCCAGCAGTTCCCGACAGCCTGGAAACACCATATATTTT. Protein product: CASSSRQPGNTIYF.

This clonotype was seen more than once but under ten times. The chain recombines TRBV7-9 with TRBJ2-3, with D maybe TRBD1 (6 bases). The CDR3 runs to 12 residues. Trimming cost V 6 bases and J 5 bases, with 9 bases left between them. Germline lookup yields CDR1 SEHNR and CDR2 FQNEAQ (reference sequence). Here the CDR3 reads CASRIRGDTQYF. CDR3 sequence (DNA): TGTGCCAGCAGAATCAGGGGAGATACGCAGTATTTT.

This sequence joins TRBV12-3 or TRBV12-4 and TRBJ1-4; D remains unclear. Trimming stripped 1 base from V and 11 bases from J, with 11 bases between. The CDR3 totals 13 residues. This chain's CDR3 is CASSLEGGIKLFF. The CDR3 region has the DNA TGTGCCAGCAGTTTAGAGGGCGGGATCAAACTGTTTTTT.

This clonotype was seen a handful of times. The chain has TRBV2 and TRBJ1-2; possibly TRBD1 for D (5 bases). Germline V gene sequence: CDR1 SNHLY, CDR2 FYNNEI. Trimming took 3 bases from V and 8 from J, leaving 10 bases between them. This CDR3 has 12 amino acids. The CDR3 nucleotides read TGTGCCAGCAGTGACCCAGGGCGCGGCTACACCTTC. It translates to CASSDPGRGYTF.

This chain uses TRBV7-6 with TRBJ2-7, with a possible D match to TRBD1 (6 bases). This CDR3 spans 13 amino acids. Trimming shortened V by 4 bases and J by 3 bases, and 10 bases separated the two germline ends. Germline V gene sequence: CDR1 SGHVS, CDR2 FNYEAQ. CDR3 sequence: CASSYGQIYEQYF. The CDR3 nucleotides are TGTGCCAGCAGCTACGGACAGATCTACGAGCAGTACTTC.

The chain carries TRBV6-1 and TRBJ2-1; weak D call: TRBD2 (6 bases). This CDR3 is 13 amino acids long. From germline, CDR1 is MNHNS and CDR2 SASEGT. Trimming took 10 bases from V and 2 from J, leaving 12 bases between them. The CDR3 spells CAIKRAAYNEQFF. For the CDR3, the DNA is TGTGCCATCAAGCGGGCAGCCTACAATGAGCAGTTCTTC.

In this sample, this clonotype turned up a few times. The gene calls are TRBV20-1 and TRBJ2-7, with 9 bases lining up with TRBD2. J was trimmed by 4 bases and V by 5 bases; bases with no gene match: 18. The CDR3 loop spans 17 amino acids. Per the germline V gene, CDR1 is DFQATT and CDR2 is SNEGSKA (reference sequence). CDR3 sequence: CSAPTGLAGKTLYEQYF. For the CDR3, the DNA is TGCAGTGCTCCCACGGGGCTAGCGGGAAAGACGTTGTACGAGCAGTACTTC.

The gene calls are TRBV9 and TRBJ2-3; D gene unclear. The CDR3 contains 12 residues. Germline lookup yields CDR1 SGDLS and CDR2 YYNGEE. Trimming stripped 0 bases from V and 8 bases from J, with 7 bases between. The CDR3 coding sequence is TGTGCCAGCAGCGTAGAGTGGTCTACGCAGTATTTT. Translated: CASSVEWSTQYF.

The chain links TRBV6-1 to TRBJ2-6, with D uncertain. Germline V gene data show CDR1 as MNHNS and CDR2 as SASEGT. V lost 7 bases and J lost 0, with 10 bases in between. This CDR3 region has 15 residues. The CDR3, as DNA: TGTGCCAGCAACGCTTTATCCTCTGGGGCCAACGTCCTGACTTTC. Protein: CASNALSSGANVLTF.